Below are 5 T cell receptor beta chains sequenced from a single sample in a study of blood T cell repertoires in COVID-19. Some clones are missing from TCRdb's copy, which holds only in-frame ones; the method was immunoSEQ multiplex PCR. This sample yields approximately 100,000 clones, of which around four fifths are seen a single time; around 4.8% belongs to the top ten. The sequencing input was peripheral blood. The receptors stem from a man in his 60s with acute or convalescent COVID-19.

This chain links TRBV30 with TRBJ1-5, with TRBD1 as a possible D gene (5 bases). V lost 3 bases and J 2 bases, leaving 11 bases between the germline ends. CDR3 length equals 14 residues. Germline V CDR1 and CDR2: GTSNPN, SVGIG (reference sequence). The CDR3 DNA sequence: TGTGCCTGGAGGAAAGGGGCTGGCAATCAGCCCCAGCATTTT. This codes for CAWRKGAGNQPQHF.

This chain connects TRBV5-1 to TRBJ2-7; a possible D gene is TRBD1 (6 bases). V was clipped by 0 bases and J by 0 bases, with 10 bases between them. The CDR3 totals 15 residues. Germline V gene lookup returns CDR1 SGHRS and CDR2 YFSETQ. CDR3 DNA sequence: TGCGCCAGCAGCTTGGGGGGGCTACCCTCCTACGAGCAGTACTTC. Protein sequence: CASSLGGLPSYEQYF. Together with reference TRBV5-1 and TRBJ2-7, the CDR3 gives the full variable domain: KAGVTQTPRYLIKTRGQQVTLSCSPISGHRSVSWYQQTPGQGLQFLFEYFSETQRNKGNFPGRFSGRQFSNSRSEMNVSTLELGDSALYLCASSLGGLPSYEQYFGPGTRLTVT.

This clone was seen once. The chain couples TRBV15 to TRBJ2-5, with 7 bases identical to TRBD2. The germline gives CDR1 LNHNV, CDR2 YYDKDF (reference sequence). The CDR3 spans 16 residues. V lost 5 bases to trimming and J lost 1 base; unmatched junction nucleotides: 10. The CDR3 DNA reads as TGTGCCACCAGCTTTAAAAGGACTAGTGGCCAAGAGACCCAGTACTTC. Protein: CATSFKRTSGQETQYF. Looking up the rest from reference TRBV15 and TRBJ2-5 gives the full variable domain: DAMVIQNPRYQVTQFGKPVTLSCSQTLNHNVMYWYQQKSSQAPKLLFHYYDKDFNNEADTPDNFQSRRPNTSFCFLDIRSPGLGDTAMYLCATSFKRTSGQETQYFGPGTRLLVL.

The gene calls are TRBV28 and TRBJ2-6; 9 nucleotides align to TRBD1. The V and J ends lost 6 bases and 0 bases, in that order; junction bases with no gene match: 0. This CDR3 comprises 15 residues. In germline, CDR1 is MDHEN, CDR2 SYDVKM. CDR3 bases: TGTGCCAGCAGGGGACAGGGCTCTGGGGCCAACGTCCTGACTTTC. Its protein product is CASRGQGSGANVLTF. Full variable domain (outside the CDR3, taken from reference TRBV28 and TRBJ2-6): DVKVTQSSRYLVKRTGEKVFLECVQDMDHENMFWYRQDPGLGLRLIYFSYDVKMKEKGDIPEGYSVSREKKERFSLILESASTNQTSMYLCASRGQGSGANVLTFGAGSRLTVL.

CDR3 coding DNA: TGTGCCAGCTCACCGCTGGACAGGACTAATTCACCCCTCCACTTT. Translating it yields CASSPLDRTNSPLHF. The chain has TRBV18 and TRBJ1-6; 7 bases map to TRBD1. This CDR3 has 15 residues. The junction had 5 bases not matched to a gene; V was cut back by 3 bases and J by 6 bases. CDR1 is KGHSH, CDR2 LQKENI, per germline. The entire variable domain, with the rest obtained from reference TRBV18 and TRBJ1-6, is as follows: NAGVMQNPRHLVRRRGQEARLRCSPMKGHSHVYWYRQLPEEGLKFMVYLQKENIIDESGMPKERFSAEFPKEGPSILRIQQVVRGDSAAYFCASSPLDRTNSPLHFGNGTRLTVT.